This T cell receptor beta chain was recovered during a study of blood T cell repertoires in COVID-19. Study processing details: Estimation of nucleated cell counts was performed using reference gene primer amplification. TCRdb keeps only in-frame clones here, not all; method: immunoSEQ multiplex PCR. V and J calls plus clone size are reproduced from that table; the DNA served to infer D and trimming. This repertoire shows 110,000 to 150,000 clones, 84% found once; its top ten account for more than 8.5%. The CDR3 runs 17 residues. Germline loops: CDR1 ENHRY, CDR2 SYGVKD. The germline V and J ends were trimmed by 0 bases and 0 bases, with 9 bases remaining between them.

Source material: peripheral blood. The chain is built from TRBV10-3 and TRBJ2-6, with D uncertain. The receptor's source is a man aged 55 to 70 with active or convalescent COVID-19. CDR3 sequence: CAISESAAASGANVLTF. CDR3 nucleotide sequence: TGTGCCATCAGTGAGTCTGCGGCAGCCTCTGGGGCCAACGTCCTGACTTTC.